Following are 15 T cell receptor beta chains from one sample sequenced in a study of cytomegalovirus exposure and HLA in healthy donors. TCRdb's copy holds only in-frame clones and misses some; the assay was immunoSEQ multiplex PCR. The sample carries some 170,000 clones, about 86% recorded once. Sequenced input: PBMCs. The origin of the receptors is a woman aged 30 to 39 in good health and CMV-seronegative.

This chain joins TRBV7-6 and TRBJ1-2, with D hard to call. The CDR3 is 12 residues long. Trimming cost V 1 base and J 8 bases, with 8 bases left between them. CDR1 and CDR2 from the germline V gene are SGHVS and FNYEAQ. CDR3 sequence reads: CASSLVREGYTF. The CDR3 bases are TGTGCCAGCAGCTTAGTGCGGGAGGGCTACACCTTC.

The rearrangement joins TRBV28 to TRBJ2-1, with 12 bases lining up with TRBD2. The CDR3 is 14 amino acids. Unmatched junction bases numbered 3, after V lost 6 bases and J lost 6 bases. Germline values: CDR1 MDHEN, CDR2 SYDVKM. The CDR3 loop is CASSTLAGGNEQFF. CDR3 DNA: TGTGCCAGCAGCACACTAGCGGGAGGCAATGAGCAGTTCTTC.

J is TRBJ1-5 and V is TRBV5-1, with 9 nucleotides matching TRBD1. From germline, CDR1 is SGHRS and CDR2 YFSETQ. Trimming removed 4 bases from V and 5 bases from J; junction bases left unmatched: 4. The CDR3 loop spans 14 amino acids. The CDR3 region is CASSPGQGHQPQHF. CDR3 nucleotides: TGCGCCAGCAGCCCGGGACAGGGCCATCAGCCCCAGCATTTT.

The CDR3 region has the DNA TGTGCCAGCAGCTTACGGGGTAGCAACATTCAGTACTTC. Translating it yields CASSLRGSNIQYF. The V call is TRBV7-2, the J call TRBJ2-4; D may be TRBD2 (5 bases). The CDR3 runs 13 residues. Germline CDR1 and CDR2: SGHTA and FQGNSA. The germline V and J ends were trimmed by 2 bases and 7 bases, with 9 bases remaining between them. The variable domain in full, completed from reference TRBV7-2 and TRBJ2-4, reads GAGVSQSPSNKVTEKGKDVELRCDPISGHTALYWYRQSLGQGLEFLIYFQGNSAPDKSGLPSDRFSAERTGGSVSTLTIQRTQQEDSAVYLCASSLRGSNIQYFGAGTRLSVL.

The rearrangement uses TRBV11-2 and TRBJ2-5; D not certain. This CDR3 has 13 amino acids. The germline V gene has CDR1 SGHAT and CDR2 FQNNGV. Trimming stripped 1 base from V and 0 bases from J, with 3 bases between. The CDR3 loop is CASSLAYQETQYF. In nucleotides, the CDR3 is TGTGCCAGCAGCTTAGCGTACCAAGAGACCCAGTACTTC.

The chain couples TRBV5-1 to TRBJ2-6; 9 bases map to TRBD1. V lost 1 base to trimming and J lost 1 base; unmatched junction nucleotides: 9. Per the germline V gene, CDR1 is SGHRS and CDR2 is YFSETQ. The CDR3 has 19 amino acids. In DNA form, the CDR3 reads TGCGCCAGCAGCTTGAGCCCCGGACAGGGGACTTCTGGGGCCAACGTCCTGACTTTC. Protein: CASSLSPGQGTSGANVLTF.

The genes are TRBV18 and TRBJ1-1; possibly TRBD1 for D (6 bases). Germline V gene sequence: CDR1 KGHSH, CDR2 LQKENI. V was cut by 1 base and J by 8 bases, with 11 bases left in between. The CDR3 length is 13 residues. The CDR3 DNA follows: TGTGCCAGCTCACCACTCGGGGGCGGGGAAGCTTTCTTT. Translating it yields CASSPLGGGEAFF.

The V call is TRBV6-6, the J call TRBJ2-1; the match to TRBD1 covers 9 bases. After removal of 4 bases from V and 4 bases from J, the junction contained 5 bases not matched to a gene. Germline-derived CDR1 and CDR2 are MNHNY and SVGAGI (reference sequence). CDR3 size: 15 residues. CDR3: CASSWGQGRYNEQFF. CDR3 sequence (DNA): TGTGCCAGCAGTTGGGGACAGGGACGGTACAATGAGCAGTTCTTC.

This chain links TRBV27 with TRBJ2-3; 7 positions agree with TRBD1. The CDR3 loop spans 14 amino acids. CDR1 is MNHEY and CDR2 is SMNVEV in the germline V gene (reference sequence). The V gene end was trimmed by 5 bases and the J gene end by 7 bases; junction bases not matched to a gene: 9. The CDR3 DNA follows: TGTGCCAGCAGTGACCGGGACAGTTCTAATACGCAGTATTTT. Its protein product is CASSDRDSSNTQYF.

This sequence joins TRBV13 and TRBJ1-4; D is unclear. The CDR3 covers 15 residues. CDR1 PRHDT and CDR2 FYEKMQ come from the germline V gene (reference sequence). V lost 0 bases, J lost 0 bases, and 5 bases lay in between. The CDR3 protein is CASSLGYATNEKLFF. Here the CDR3 DNA reads TGTGCCAGCAGCTTAGGCTATGCAACTAATGAAAAACTGTTTTTT.

V gene TRBV15 combines with J gene TRBJ2-1; 8 bases align to TRBD1. Germline assignment: CDR1 LNHNV and CDR2 YYDKDF (reference sequence). V trimming: 2 bases; J trimming: 3 bases; junction bases outside the gene matches: 12. The CDR3 is 18 residues long. Written as DNA, the CDR3 is TGTGCCACCAGCAGAAGGCGAAACACAGGGGGTTACTACAATGAGCAGTTCTTC. It codes for CATSRRRNTGGYYNEQFF.

The chain combines TRBV4-2 with TRBJ1-4, with D perhaps TRBD1 (6 bases). Trimming removed 0 bases at V and 10 bases at J, with 12 bases between. This CDR3 has 14 residues. The germline gives CDR1 LGHNA, CDR2 YNFKEQ. CDR3 in amino acids: CASSQDRGKRKLFF. The CDR3, as DNA: TGTGCCAGCAGCCAAGACAGGGGTAAAAGAAAACTGTTTTTT.

V usage is TRBV6-5 and J usage is TRBJ1-5; D is unresolved. Germline V CDR1 and CDR2: MNHEY, SVGAGI. The CDR3 is 13 residues long. V was shortened by 0 bases and J by 4 bases, with 4 bases between the two germline ends. In DNA, the CDR3 is TGTGCCAGCAGTTACTCAAGGAATCAGCCCCAGCATTTT. The encoded protein is CASSYSRNQPQHF.

V and J are TRBV7-9 and TRBJ2-7, with D possibly TRBD1 on 6 matching bases. Trimming took 2 bases from V and 2 from J, leaving 16 bases between them. Germline V CDR1 and CDR2: SEHNR, FQNEAQ (reference sequence). The CDR3 sequence is 16 residues long. This CDR3 reads CASSLSPTGRTYEQYF. The CDR3 bases are TGTGCCAGCAGCTTAAGCCCCACAGGGCGGACCTACGAGCAGTACTTC.

The chain carries TRBV15 and TRBJ2-7; D is perhaps TRBD2 (6 bases). Germline assignment: CDR1 LNHNV and CDR2 YYDKDF (reference sequence). Trimming removed 1 base from V and 0 bases from J, with 10 bases in between. The CDR3 covers 15 residues. The CDR3 coding sequence is TGTGCCACCAGCAGAGTCCGGAGGGCCTCCTACGAGCAGTACTTC. It encodes CATSRVRRASYEQYF. Variable domain in full (rest from reference TRBV15 and TRBJ2-7): DAMVIQNPRYQVTQFGKPVTLSCSQTLNHNVMYWYQQKSSQAPKLLFHYYDKDFNNEADTPDNFQSRRPNTSFCFLDIRSPGLGDTAMYLCATSRVRRASYEQYFGPGTRLTVT.